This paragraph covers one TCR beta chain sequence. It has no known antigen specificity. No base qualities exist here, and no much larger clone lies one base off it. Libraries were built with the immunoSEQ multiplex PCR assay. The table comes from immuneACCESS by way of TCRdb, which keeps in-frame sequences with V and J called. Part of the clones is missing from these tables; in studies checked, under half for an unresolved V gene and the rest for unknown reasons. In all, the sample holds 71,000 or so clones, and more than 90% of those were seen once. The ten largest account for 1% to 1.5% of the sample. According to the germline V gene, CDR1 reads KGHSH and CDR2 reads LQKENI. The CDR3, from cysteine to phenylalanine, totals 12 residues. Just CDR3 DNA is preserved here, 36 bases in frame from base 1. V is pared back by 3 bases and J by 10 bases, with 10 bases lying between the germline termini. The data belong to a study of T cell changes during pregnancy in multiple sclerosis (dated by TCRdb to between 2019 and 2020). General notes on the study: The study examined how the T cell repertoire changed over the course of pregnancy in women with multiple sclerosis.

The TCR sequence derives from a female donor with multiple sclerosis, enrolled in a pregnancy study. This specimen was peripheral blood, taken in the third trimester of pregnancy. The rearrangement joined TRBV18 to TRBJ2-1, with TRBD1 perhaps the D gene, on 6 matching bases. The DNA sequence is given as TGTGCCAGCTCACCCCTGACAGGAGAGCAGTTCTTC. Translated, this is CASSPLTGEQFF.